Presented here are 13 T cell receptor beta chains from one specimen sequenced in a study of cytomegalovirus exposure and HLA in healthy donors. The PCR made use of 60 Vbeta and 13 Jbeta primers. Method: immunoSEQ multiplex PCR; TCRdb's copy keeps in-frame clones and lacks some. This sample has some 54,000 clones; more than 75% occur once, and the top ten carry almost 6%. The specimen sequenced was PBMCs. The receptors derive from a male donor in good health and CMV-seronegative.

There are a few counts of this clone. The gene calls are TRBV29-1 and TRBJ1-2; 9 bases fit TRBD1. The junction had 7 bases not matched to a gene; V was cut back by 7 bases and J by 4 bases. CDR1 and CDR2 (germline): SQVTM, ANQGSEA. This CDR3 is 13 amino acids long. CDR3 in DNA: TGCAGCGCTGGGACAGGGCTAGGCTATGGCTACACCTTC. Protein: CSAGTGLGYGYTF.

The CDR3 here is CASSLDHRSYEQYF. The CDR3 nucleotides read TGTGCCAGCAGCTTAGATCACAGATCCTACGAGCAGTACTTC. This chain uses TRBV7-2 with TRBJ2-7; D unclear. The CDR3 spans 14 residues. Germline V gene sequence: CDR1 SGHTA, CDR2 FQGNSA. The V gene lost 1 base and the J gene lost 1 base, with 8 bases spanning the gap.

V gene TRBV6-5 combines with J gene TRBJ1-4; TRBD1 is a possible D gene (6 bases). The CDR3 consists of 13 residues. The germline V and J ends were trimmed by 7 bases and 7 bases, with 13 bases remaining between them. Germline V gene lookup returns CDR1 MNHEY and CDR2 SVGAGI. The CDR3 bases are TGTGCCAGCAACAGGGAAGGGAGTGAAAAACTGTTTTTT. Its translation is CASNREGSEKLFF.

This clone was seen only once. The genes are TRBV5-4 and TRBJ1-1; TRBD1 is a possible D gene (6 bases). Germline CDR1 is SGHNT and CDR2 is YYREEE (reference sequence). The V and J ends lost 4 bases and 6 bases respectively, with 19 bases between them. This CDR3 comprises 15 residues. CDR3 nucleotides: TGTGCCAGCAGCCGGCGGAACAGGGACCCCGCTGAAGCTTTCTTT. Amino acid sequence: CASSRRNRDPAEAFF. Complete variable domain (other parts from reference TRBV5-4 and TRBJ1-1): ETGVTQSPTHLIKTRGQQVTLRCSSQSGHNTVSWYQQALGQGPQFIFQYYREEENGRGNFPPRFSGLQFPNYSSELNVNALELDDSALYLCASSRRNRDPAEAFFGQGTRLTVV.

The chain employs TRBV15 and TRBJ1-2, with TRBD1 as a possible D gene (5 bases). Germline loops: CDR1 LNHNV, CDR2 YYDKDF (reference sequence). Trimming removed 0 bases at V and 0 bases at J, with 8 bases between. The CDR3 length is 15 residues. The CDR3 loop is CATSRDPGANYGYTF. The CDR3 DNA reads TGTGCCACCAGCAGAGATCCGGGGGCTAACTATGGCTACACCTTC.

This chain joins TRBV29-1 and TRBJ2-1, with a weak D call TRBD2 (5 bases). Germline CDR1 reads SQVTM; CDR2 reads ANQGSEA. Deletions cut 4 bases from V and 4 bases from J, with 14 bases between. CDR3 length: 14 amino acids. CDR3 residues: CSVGRATLYNEQFF. The CDR3 DNA sequence: TGCAGCGTTGGGCGGGCCACACTGTACAATGAGCAGTTCTTC.

This clone was observed a single time. The chain recombines TRBV7-6 with TRBJ1-1; 7 nucleotides align to TRBD1. The germline CDR1 and CDR2 sequences are SGHVS and FNYEAQ. The CDR3 extends over 14 amino acids. The junction had 10 bases not matched to a gene; V was cut back by 1 base and J by 11 bases. The CDR3 spells CASSLGGGTDEAFF. The CDR3 DNA is TGTGCCAGCAGCTTAGGCGGGGGGACAGACGAGGCTTTCTTT.

The genes are TRBV7-2 and TRBJ2-7; D may be TRBD1 (5 bases). The V end was cut by 1 base, the J end by 0 bases, with 19 bases between. CDR1 and CDR2 (germline): SGHTA, FQGNSA. The CDR3 runs 18 residues. CDR3 in DNA: TGTGCCAGCAGCTTAGGCCGCAGGACACGAAAGAGCTCCTACGAGCAGTACTTC. Encoded protein: CASSLGRRTRKSSYEQYF.

The chain carries TRBV19 and TRBJ1-6; tentative D call: TRBD1 (5 bases). The V gene lost 3 bases and the J gene lost 5 bases, with 17 bases spanning the gap. Germline-derived CDR1 and CDR2 are LNHDA and SQIVND (reference sequence). This CDR3 region has 17 residues. Written as DNA, the CDR3 is TGTGCCAGTAGTATCTCCCGCGGGGCCGGTGATAATTCACCCCTCCACTTT. Protein sequence: CASSISRGAGDNSPLHF.

This clone was seen just once. The V call is TRBV9, the J call TRBJ1-3; D is possibly TRBD1 (6 bases). In germline, CDR1 is SGDLS, CDR2 YYNGEE. Trimming shortened V by 0 bases and J by 0 bases, and 7 bases separated the two germline ends. The CDR3 is 15 amino acids. Here the CDR3 DNA reads TGTGCCAGCAGCGTAGAGGGGGTCTCTGGAAACACCATATATTTT. Translation gives CASSVEGVSGNTIYF.

There are a few counts of this clone. The chain couples TRBV7-3 to TRBJ1-5, with 12 bases matching TRBD1. The CDR3 totals 16 residues. CDR1 and CDR2 from the germline V gene are SGHTA and FQGTGA. The V and J ends lost 5 bases and 8 bases, in that order; junction bases with no gene match: 10. CDR3 amino acids: CASSRGTGGPRKPQHF. CDR3 coding DNA: TGTGCCAGCAGCCGAGGGACAGGGGGCCCGAGAAAGCCCCAGCATTTT. Using reference TRBV7-3 and TRBJ1-5 for the parts outside the CDR3, the full variable domain is GAGVSQTPSNKVTEKGKYVELRCDPISGHTALYWYRQSLGQGPEFLIYFQGTGAADDSGLPNDRFFAVRPEGSVSTLKIQRTERGDSAVYLCASSRGTGGPRKPQHFGDGTRLSIL.

There are a few counts of this clone. V is TRBV11-3 and J is TRBJ1-1; 7 bases are shared with TRBD1. V was pared by 4 bases and J by 6 bases, with 2 bases of the junction left unmatched. From germline, CDR1 is SGHNT and CDR2 YENEEA. The CDR3 is 12 residues long. The CDR3 reads CASSSGQAEAFF. The CDR3 DNA sequence: TGTGCCAGCAGCTCAGGACAGGCTGAAGCTTTCTTT.

This chain uses TRBV6-6 with TRBJ2-3; D is undetermined. The ends were cut back, 6 bases at V and 5 bases at J, with 15 bases in the middle. The CDR3 consists of 14 residues. The germline V gene encodes CDR1 MNHNY and CDR2 SVGAGI (reference sequence). Here the CDR3 DNA reads TGTGCCAGCAGCCCCTCCCAGGCAGTAGATACGCAGTATTTT. Translation gives CASSPSQAVDTQYF.